This TCR beta chain is drawn from a study of blood T cell repertoires in COVID-19. At the level of the study: The samples span acute and convalescent COVID-19 from the United States, Italy and Spain.

Original handling: Nucleated cell counts were estimated from reference gene primer amplification. Some clones are missing from TCRdb's copy, which holds only in-frame ones; the method was immunoSEQ multiplex PCR. V, J and clone size reflect that table, while D and trimming were determined from the DNA. The table lists 310,000 or so clones, about 87% of them singletons. CDR3 size: 15 residues. Losses at the gene ends were 5 bases for V and 1 base for J; bases not matched to a gene: 4. Germline V gives CDR1 MNHEY, CDR2 SVGAGI. Patients from Seattle were sampled longitudinally, starting during active infection.

The origin of this receptor is a man younger than 45 with COVID-19, enrolled during active disease. Sequenced sample: peripheral blood. The V call is TRBV6-5, the J call TRBJ2-3; 9 positions match TRBD1. The CDR3 loop reads CASSLQGAGTDTQYF. The CDR3 region has the DNA TGTGCCAGCAGTCTACAGGGGGCCGGCACAGATACGCAGTATTTT.